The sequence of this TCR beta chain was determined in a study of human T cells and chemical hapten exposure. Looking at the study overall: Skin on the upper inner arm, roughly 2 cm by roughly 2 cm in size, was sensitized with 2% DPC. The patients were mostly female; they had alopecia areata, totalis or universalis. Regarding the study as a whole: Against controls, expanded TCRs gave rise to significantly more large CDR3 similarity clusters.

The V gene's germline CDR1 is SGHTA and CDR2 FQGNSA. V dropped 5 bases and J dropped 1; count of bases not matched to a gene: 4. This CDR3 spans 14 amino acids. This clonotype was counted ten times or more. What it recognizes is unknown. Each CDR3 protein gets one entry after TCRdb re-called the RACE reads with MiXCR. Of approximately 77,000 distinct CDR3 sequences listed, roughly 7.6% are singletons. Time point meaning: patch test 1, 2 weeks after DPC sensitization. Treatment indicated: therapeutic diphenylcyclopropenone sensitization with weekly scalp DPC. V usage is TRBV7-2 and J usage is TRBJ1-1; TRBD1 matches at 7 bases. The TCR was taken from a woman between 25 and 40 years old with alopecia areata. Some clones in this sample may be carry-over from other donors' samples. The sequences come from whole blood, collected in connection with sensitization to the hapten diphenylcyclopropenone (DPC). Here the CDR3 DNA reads TGTGCCAGCAGCCATGACAGGGCGAACACTGAAGCTTTCTTT. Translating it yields CASSHDRANTEAFF.